This TCR beta chain was sequenced for a study of blood T cells in healthy people across ages. Overall study findings and caveats: Donor CMV infection status was unknown, possibly confounding age-related changes in expanded clonotypes.

Next came a second PCR, run for about 7 to 11 cycles, which used a sample-barcoded 5' primer along with a J-beta primer mix. A template-switch adaptor containing 12 random nucleotides labeled each cDNA molecule. CDR3-containing paired-end reads numbered at least 3 million in each sample. From the 5' RACE reads, TCRdb called clonotypes with MiXCR, one entry per CDR3 protein. The top ten hold roughly 12% of the sample, which has 800,000 to 950,000 distinct CDR3 sequences, around 46% seen once. Remarks on this clonotype: Antigen specificity is unknown.

Deletions cut 2 bases from V and 2 bases from J, with 8 bases between. The V gene's germline CDR1 is SGHNT and CDR2 YYREEE (reference sequence). CDR3 length: 14 amino acids. The V call is TRBV5-4, the J call TRBJ2-4; either TRBD1 or TRBD2 may supply D (6 bases each). The receptor comes from a man younger than 40 in good health. Sequencing was carried out using blood. The CDR3 protein is CASSFGGSKNIQYF. In nucleotides, the CDR3 is TGTGCCAGCAGCTTCGGGGGCTCCAAAAACATTCAGTACTTC.